The 20 T cell receptor beta chains presented below share a single source sample, sequenced in a study of T cells in Graves' hyperthyroidism and ophthalmopathy (dated by TCRdb to about 2019). The method was multiplex PCR. The instrument given in TCRdb is Illumina HiSeq 2000. Amplification of TCR beta CDR3 regions was carried out from RNA transcripts. For the first round of RT-PCR on the TCR CDR3, the HTBI primer set was used together with the Qiagen OneStep RT-PCR kit. TCRdb took the public reads, trimmed them with fastp at Q25, ran MiXCR for clone calling and kept in-frame beta chains. Rows are combined by CDR3 protein, so each entry shows the most common genes and DNA. The sample data list about 640,000 distinct CDR3 sequences, and about 14% of these were observed just once. The top ten constitute approximately 12% of the sample. Sequencing was performed on blood. These receptors came from a woman aged 50 to 60 with Graves' ophthalmopathy.

This clonotype came up many times. V and J are TRBV12-3 or TRBV12-4 and TRBJ2-7; TRBD2 matches at 12 bases. This CDR3 comprises 16 residues. V shed 6 bases and J 2 bases; nucleotides not matched to a gene: 8. The CDR3 loop is CASSTSGRSIAYEQYF. The DNA of the CDR3 is TGTGCCAGCAGCACTAGCGGGAGGTCCATCGCCTACGAGCAGTACTTC.

The chain recombines TRBV28 with TRBJ2-7; the D gene is possibly TRBD2 (6 bases). Germline V CDR1 and CDR2: MDHEN, SYDVKM. Trimming left V 4 bases short and J 3 bases short, with 10 bases between. The CDR3 is made up of 13 amino acids. The CDR3 DNA reads TGTGCCAGCAGTTATGGGGGGAACTACGAGCAGTACTTC. It specifies CASSYGGNYEQYF.

This clonotype appeared many times. The rearrangement uses TRBV10-3 and TRBJ2-7; 11 bases match TRBD2. CDR1 is ENHRY, CDR2 SYGVKD, per germline. This CDR3 has 14 residues. The V segment lost 5 bases and the J segment 2 bases; nucleotides outside the gene matches: 2. CDR3 amino acids: CAISNSGRAYEQYF. Written as DNA, the CDR3 is TGTGCCATCAGTAATAGCGGGAGGGCCTACGAGCAGTACTTC.

This clonotype was seen ten or more times. The V call is TRBV7-9, the J call TRBJ1-5; D gene ambiguous. Trimming took 4 bases from V and 5 from J, leaving 9 bases between them. The CDR3 covers 13 residues. Per the germline V gene, CDR1 is SEHNR and CDR2 is FQNEAQ (reference sequence). CDR3 bases: TGTGCCAGCAGCTCACTCGGGGATCAGCCCCAGCATTTT. This encodes CASSSLGDQPQHF.

The rearrangement uses TRBV20-1 and TRBJ1-3; 9 positions match TRBD1. This CDR3 spans 19 amino acids. The V gene's germline CDR1 is DFQATT and CDR2 SNEGSKA (reference sequence). J gave up 0 bases and V 0 bases, and 12 bases lay outside the gene matches. CDR3 DNA: TGCAGTGCTAGAGATACGGGACAGGGTTTTACTCACTCTGGAAACACCATATATTTT. This codes for CSARDTGQGFTHSGNTIYF.

This clonotype was seen only a few times. This chain links TRBV7-9 with TRBJ1-5; D gene unclear. The CDR3 totals 14 residues. Germline CDR1 SEHNR, CDR2 FQNEAQ (reference sequence). Trimming cost V 3 bases and J 6 bases, with 12 bases left between them. CDR3 loop: CASSFSGKGQPQHF. CDR3 coding DNA: TGTGCCAGCAGCTTCTCGGGGAAGGGTCAGCCCCAGCATTTT.

As for this clonotype: A much larger clonotype is one base distant, so this may be a read error. The rearrangement uses TRBV15 and TRBJ1-2, with D unclear. The CDR3 length is 15 residues. Germline lookup yields CDR1 LNHNV and CDR2 YYDKDF (reference sequence). V was shortened by 0 bases and J by 5 bases, with 13 bases between the two germline ends. The CDR3 nucleotides are TGTGCCACCAGCAGAGAGACAACCGTCTTTTATGGCTACACCTTC. It specifies CATSRETTVFYGYTF.

This clonotype was seen ten or more times. V and J are TRBV20-1 and TRBJ2-1, with 14 bases lining up with TRBD2. Germline CDR1 DFQATT, CDR2 SNEGSKA (reference sequence). This CDR3 has 12 amino acids. The V segment lost 3 bases and the J segment 15 bases; nucleotides outside the gene matches: 4. CDR3 protein: CSASGTSGSSFF. The CDR3 nucleotides are TGCAGTGCTAGTGGGACTAGCGGGAGTTCGTTCTTC.

This clonotype was seen a handful of times. The gene calls are TRBV20-1 and TRBJ2-5, with 9 bases that match TRBD1. The germline CDR1 and CDR2 sequences are DFQATT and SNEGSKA (reference sequence). The CDR3 is made up of 15 amino acids. J was trimmed by 4 bases and V by 0 bases; bases with no gene match: 6. The CDR3 DNA reads TGCAGTGCTAGAGATCTCGACAGGGGGGGAGAGACCCAGTACTTC. Encoded protein: CSARDLDRGGETQYF.

With respect to this clonotype: A read error may produce the germline difference seen at one junction end. The CDR3 here is CASSSQGPLSYNEQFF. The CDR3 nucleotides are TGTGCTAGCAGCTCGCAGGGTCCCCTCTCCTACAATGAGCAGTTCTTC. The chain uses TRBV7-7 and TRBJ2-1; D perhaps matches TRBD1 (5 bases). This CDR3 has 16 amino acids. Germline loops: CDR1 SSHAT, CDR2 FNYEAQ (reference sequence).

This clonotype was detected ten times or more. The chain recombines TRBV27 with TRBJ2-7, with 12 bases fitting TRBD1. The V segment lost 5 bases and the J segment 7 bases; nucleotides outside the gene matches: 33. CDR3 size: 23 residues. Germline V gene lookup returns CDR1 MNHEY and CDR2 SMNVEV (reference sequence). CDR3 amino acids: CASSPTTPGTGTYWGQGAGEQYF. The CDR3 DNA sequence: TGTGCCAGCAGTCCCACCACCCCCGGGACAGGGACCTATTGGGGACAGGGGGCAGGTGAGCAGTACTTC.

Many counts were recorded for this clonotype. The CDR3 bases are TGTGCCAGCAGCTACAGGGAAACAACCACCTACGAGCAGTACTTC. This encodes CASSYRETTTYEQYF. The rearrangement uses TRBV11-3 and TRBJ2-7; a possible D gene is TRBD1 (6 bases). The germline gives CDR1 SGHNT, CDR2 YENEEA. Deletions cut 4 bases from V and 2 bases from J, with 15 bases between. The CDR3 is 15 residues long.

This clonotype was counted at least ten times. This chain links TRBV7-9 with TRBJ1-2; 9 nucleotides align to TRBD1. The junction had 5 bases not matched to a gene; V was cut back by 5 bases and J by 4 bases. Looked up from germline, CDR1 is SEHNR and CDR2 is FQNEAQ (reference sequence). The CDR3 totals 14 residues. Here the CDR3 DNA reads TGTGCCAGCAGCCGATTGACAGGGGGCTATGGCTACACCTTC. This codes for CASSRLTGGYGYTF.

This clonotype was seen repeatedly, ten times or more. V gene TRBV28 combines with J gene TRBJ2-7, with a tentative D call TRBD1 (5 bases). The CDR3 runs to 14 residues. Trimming removed 6 bases from V and 1 base from J, with 13 bases in between. Germline V gene sequence: CDR1 MDHEN, CDR2 SYDVKM. In DNA, the CDR3 is TGTGCCAGCAGCAGACAGAGAATGTCCTACGAGCAGTACTTC. Translated: CASSRQRMSYEQYF.

This clonotype was seen at least ten times. Possible read error: a much larger clone is one base away. The gene calls are TRBV6-1 and TRBJ2-7, with a tentative D call TRBD1 (6 bases). The CDR3 is made up of 12 amino acids. V lost 6 bases to trimming and J lost 4 bases, with 10 bases between them. Germline V CDR1 and CDR2: MNHNS, SASEGT. CDR3 in DNA: TGTGCCAGCAGCCAGGACAGATACGAGCAGTACTTC. This translates into CASSQDRYEQYF.

V and J are TRBV19 and TRBJ2-7, with 16 bases aligning to TRBD2. Germline V gene sequence: CDR1 LNHDA, CDR2 SQIVND (reference sequence). The CDR3 has 16 amino acids. The V gene end was trimmed by 5 bases and the J gene end by 4 bases; junction bases not matched to a gene: 5. CDR3 amino acids: CASSAGLAGGRYEQYF. CDR3 DNA: TGTGCCAGTAGTGCGGGACTAGCGGGAGGGCGATACGAGCAGTACTTC.

This clonotype was observed at least ten times. This chain connects TRBV12-3 or TRBV12-4 to TRBJ2-7, with 11 nucleotides matching TRBD2. The CDR3 length is 18 residues. V was pared by 3 bases and J by 1 base, with 11 bases of the junction left unmatched. CDR3 coding DNA: TGTGCCAGCAGTTTTTCCTCTATAACTAGCGGGAGTTCCTACGAGCAGTACTTC. Its translation is CASSFSSITSGSSYEQYF.

V gene TRBV7-2 combines with J gene TRBJ2-3; 10 nucleotides agree with TRBD2. The CDR3 extends over 14 amino acids. The germline V gene encodes CDR1 SGHTA and CDR2 FQGNSA. J gave up 11 bases and V 5 bases, and 10 bases lay outside the gene matches. The CDR3: CASSHASSGSKQYF. As DNA, the CDR3 is TGTGCCAGCAGCCACGCATCTAGCGGGAGCAAGCAGTATTTT.

This clonotype was counted ten times or more. The chain is built from TRBV28 and TRBJ2-5, with D tentatively TRBD1 (6 bases). Germline V gene sequence: CDR1 MDHEN, CDR2 SYDVKM. Trimming shortened V by 7 bases and J by 4 bases, and 16 bases separated the two germline ends. CDR3 length: 14 residues. Here the CDR3 reads CASKLIGGAETQYF. The CDR3 DNA is TGTGCCAGCAAACTAATTGGGGGCGCAGAGACCCAGTACTTC. The full variable domain, its missing parts supplied by reference TRBV28 and TRBJ2-5, is DVKVTQSSRYLVKRTGEKVFLECVQDMDHENMFWYRQDPGLGLRLIYFSYDVKMKEKGDIPEGYSVSREKKERFSLILESASTNQTSMYLCASKLIGGAETQYFGPGTRLLVL.

At least ten counts were recorded for this clonotype. V gene TRBV18 combines with J gene TRBJ1-4; TRBD1 matches 8 bases. V lost 5 bases, J lost 7 bases, and 9 bases stayed unmatched. The CDR3 has 15 residues. CDR1 KGHSH and CDR2 LQKENI come from the germline V gene. The CDR3 nucleotides are TGTGCCAGCTCAACCCTGACAGGGGTTAGTGAAAAACTGTTTTTT. This gives the protein CASSTLTGVSEKLFF.